The subject of this entry is one TCR beta chain. Its antigen is unidentified. The data were produced by immunoSEQ multiplex PCR, yet TCRdb's version contains in-frame clones alone and is incomplete. The table lists some 1,100,000 clones, about four fifths of them singletons. This CDR3 is built from 14 residues. From germline, CDR1 is SNHLY and CDR2 FYNNEI. Trimming stripped 6 bases from V and 0 bases from J, with 9 bases between. This sample was included in a study of shared clonotypes between healthy human individuals. Study conclusions and caveats: Across a handful of donors, naive CD4 shared around 5.4%, naive CD8 over 3%, memory CD4 roughly 2.2%, memory CD8 over 0.3%.

Sequenced input: memory CD4+ T cells from PBMCs. Stated subset: CD45RA-negative fraction. The chain couples TRBV2 to TRBJ1-5; no clear D gene. This TCR was recovered from a man aged 18 to 29 in good health. Some clones in this sample may be carry-over from other donors' samples. CDR3 in DNA: TGTGCCAGCAGCCAGGCTTATAGCAATCAGCCCCAGCATTTT. Translation: CASSQAYSNQPQHF.